A single sample is the source of the 15 T cell receptor beta chains below, sequenced in a study of blood T cell repertoires in COVID-19. Assay used: immunoSEQ multiplex PCR; TCRdb lists only in-frame clones, some missing. The sample includes about 200,000 clones, approximately 85% of them seen just once. The sample taken for sequencing was PBMCs or T cells enriched from blood (not recorded which). Every receptor here comes from a man aged 40-50 years with acute COVID-19.

The chain recombines TRBV2 with TRBJ2-7; 11 nucleotides match TRBD1. CDR1 and CDR2 from the germline V gene are SNHLY and FYNNEI. The CDR3 is made up of 14 amino acids. After removal of 6 bases from V and 3 bases from J, the junction contained 4 bases not matched to a gene. The DNA for the CDR3 is TGTGCCAGCAGGACCGGGACAGGGGGCTACGAGCAGTACTTC. Translation: CASRTGTGGYEQYF.

The chain has TRBV30 and TRBJ1-2; maybe TRBD1 (6 bases). Trimming took off 7 bases at V and 8 bases at J, with 20 bases between the two ends. The CDR3 consists of 13 residues. Germline V gene lookup returns CDR1 GTSNPN and CDR2 SVGIG (reference sequence). CDR3 nucleotide sequence: TGTGCCTCCGCCCCACAGGGAGTCCAAGGCTACACCTTC. Translating it yields CASAPQGVQGYTF.

V gene TRBV5-1 combines with J gene TRBJ2-7, with TRBD2 identical over 8 bases. V lost 0 bases and J lost 5; bases outside the gene matches: 7. Germline V gene data show CDR1 as SGHRS and CDR2 as YFSETQ. This CDR3 contains 15 residues. In nucleotides, the CDR3 is TGCGCCAGCAGCTTGGTTATTAGCGGGAACAACGAGCAGTACTTC. It specifies CASSLVISGNNEQYF.

The chain uses TRBV5-8 and TRBJ2-3; 8 bases match TRBD2. The CDR3 loop spans 18 amino acids. V lost 0 bases, J lost 4 bases, and 13 bases stayed unmatched. Germline-derived CDR1 and CDR2 are SGHTS and YDEGEE. The CDR3 loop reads CASSLGSLGLAGSDTQYF. The CDR3 coding sequence is TGTGCCAGCAGCTTGGGGAGTCTTGGGCTAGCGGGTTCAGATACGCAGTATTTT.

The chain has TRBV27 and TRBJ2-3; D remains ambiguous. Germline loops: CDR1 MNHEY, CDR2 SMNVEV (reference sequence). V lost 1 base and J lost 3, with 8 bases in between. This CDR3 has 14 residues. The CDR3 sequence: CASSLLSRTDTQYF. For the CDR3, the DNA is TGTGCCAGCAGTTTATTATCCAGAACAGATACGCAGTATTTT.

In its sample, this clone was seen once. CDR3 protein: CATSREDREDGYTF. As DNA, the CDR3 is TGTGCCACCAGCAGAGAGGACAGGGAGGATGGCTACACCTTC. The chain has TRBV15 and TRBJ1-2, with 8 bases lining up with TRBD1. V shed 0 bases and J 6 bases; nucleotides not matched to a gene: 3. The CDR3 contains 14 residues. Germline CDR1 reads LNHNV; CDR2 reads YYDKDF (reference sequence). Looking up the rest from reference TRBV15 and TRBJ1-2 gives the full variable domain: DAMVIQNPRYQVTQFGKPVTLSCSQTLNHNVMYWYQQKSSQAPKLLFHYYDKDFNNEADTPDNFQSRRPNTSFCFLDIRSPGLGDTAMYLCATSREDREDGYTFGSGTRLTVV.

This clone was recorded once. The chain has TRBV9 and TRBJ1-3; D is unclear. This CDR3 has 16 residues. The V end lost 2 bases, the J end lost 0 bases, and 12 bases lay between the germline ends. Germline CDR1 SGDLS, CDR2 YYNGEE. CDR3: CASSVRSQPSGNTIYF. The CDR3 DNA follows: TGTGCCAGCAGCGTCAGAAGTCAACCCTCTGGAAACACCATATATTTT.

The J gene is TRBJ2-7, the V gene TRBV11-2; D is possibly TRBD1 (6 bases). The CDR3 sequence is 13 residues long. The germline V and J ends were trimmed by 5 bases and 9 bases, with 17 bases remaining between them. In germline, CDR1 is SGHAT, CDR2 FQNNGV. This CDR3 reads CASSLPSQGRQYF. The CDR3 DNA sequence: TGTGCCAGCAGCCTGCCGAGCCAGGGGCGGCAGTACTTC.

The genes are TRBV2 and TRBJ2-7; 11 nucleotides align to TRBD2. Germline values: CDR1 SNHLY, CDR2 FYNNEI. The CDR3 covers 12 residues. V trimming: 11 bases; J trimming: 5 bases; junction bases outside the gene matches: 5. This CDR3 is CASRLAGNEQYF. CDR3 DNA sequence: TGTGCCTCCCGACTAGCGGGAAACGAGCAGTACTTC.

V is TRBV6-6 and J is TRBJ1-5; 7 bases align to TRBD1. Germline CDR1 reads MNHNY; CDR2 reads SVGAGI (reference sequence). The CDR3 consists of 15 residues. V lost 4 bases and J lost 5; bases outside the gene matches: 8. The CDR3 region is CASSSRQGEYQPQHF. In DNA form, the CDR3 reads TGTGCCAGCAGTTCCAGACAGGGCGAATATCAGCCCCAGCATTTT.

This clone has a single count. J is TRBJ2-7 and V is TRBV13, with 9 bases lining up with TRBD1. The J segment lost 4 bases and the V segment lost 4 bases, leaving 8 bases of the junction unmatched. This CDR3 has 15 residues. CDR1 and CDR2 (germline): PRHDT, FYEKMQ (reference sequence). CDR3 sequence reads: CASSSPTGGSYEQYF. CDR3 sequence (DNA): TGTGCCAGCAGCTCACCTACAGGGGGCAGTTACGAGCAGTACTTC.

The V and J genes are TRBV5-1 and TRBJ1-1; no clear D gene. The germline V gene encodes CDR1 SGHRS and CDR2 YFSETQ. The CDR3 has 14 amino acids. V dropped 3 bases and J dropped 2 bases, with 11 bases sitting between them. CDR3 sequence reads: CASSSRGINTEAFF. The CDR3 DNA follows: TGCGCCAGCAGCTCCCGAGGGATAAACACTGAAGCTTTCTTT.

The chain recombines TRBV7-7 with TRBJ1-3; D not certain. This CDR3 is 15 amino acids long. The V gene lost 5 bases and the J gene lost 3 bases, with 14 bases spanning the gap. Germline V CDR1 and CDR2: SSHAT, FNYEAQ (reference sequence). The CDR3 bases are TGTGCCAGCAGCCCTTCGGGGAACAGTGGAAACACCATATATTTT. Translation gives CASSPSGNSGNTIYF.

The chain is built from TRBV7-8 and TRBJ2-5, with 9 positions matching TRBD2. CDR3 length: 16 amino acids. Looked up from germline, CDR1 is SGHVS and CDR2 is FQNEAQ. The J segment lost 5 bases and the V segment lost 6 bases, leaving 13 bases of the junction unmatched. CDR3 loop: CASRPAPLAGRETQYF. CDR3 in DNA: TGTGCCAGCAGACCAGCGCCCCTAGCGGGACGGGAGACCCAGTACTTC.

This clone was detected only a few times. This chain uses TRBV4-1 with TRBJ2-7; D is unclear. Trimming took off 0 bases at V and 6 bases at J, with 9 bases between the two ends. The CDR3 is made up of 13 amino acids. CDR1 MGHRA and CDR2 YSYEKL come from the germline V gene. The CDR3 protein is CASSQDLRSEQYF. The CDR3 region has the DNA TGCGCCAGCAGCCAAGATCTGAGGAGCGAGCAGTACTTC.